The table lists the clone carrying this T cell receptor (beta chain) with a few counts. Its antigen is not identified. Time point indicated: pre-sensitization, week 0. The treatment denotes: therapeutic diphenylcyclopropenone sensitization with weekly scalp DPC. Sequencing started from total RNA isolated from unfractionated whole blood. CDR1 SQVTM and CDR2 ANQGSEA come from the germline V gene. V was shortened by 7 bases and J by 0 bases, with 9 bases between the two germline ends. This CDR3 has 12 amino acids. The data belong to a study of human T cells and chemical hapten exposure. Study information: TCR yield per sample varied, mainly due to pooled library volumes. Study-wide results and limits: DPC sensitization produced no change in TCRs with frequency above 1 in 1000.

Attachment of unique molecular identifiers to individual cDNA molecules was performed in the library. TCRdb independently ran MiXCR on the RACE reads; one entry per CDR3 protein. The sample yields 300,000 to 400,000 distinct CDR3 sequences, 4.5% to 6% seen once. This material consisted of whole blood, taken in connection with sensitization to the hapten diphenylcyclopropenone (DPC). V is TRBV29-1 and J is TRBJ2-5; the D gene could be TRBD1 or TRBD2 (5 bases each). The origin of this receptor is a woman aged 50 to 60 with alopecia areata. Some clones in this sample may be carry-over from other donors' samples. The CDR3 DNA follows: TGCAGCGGGCTGGGACACCAAGAGACCCAGTACTTC. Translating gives CSGLGHQETQYF.